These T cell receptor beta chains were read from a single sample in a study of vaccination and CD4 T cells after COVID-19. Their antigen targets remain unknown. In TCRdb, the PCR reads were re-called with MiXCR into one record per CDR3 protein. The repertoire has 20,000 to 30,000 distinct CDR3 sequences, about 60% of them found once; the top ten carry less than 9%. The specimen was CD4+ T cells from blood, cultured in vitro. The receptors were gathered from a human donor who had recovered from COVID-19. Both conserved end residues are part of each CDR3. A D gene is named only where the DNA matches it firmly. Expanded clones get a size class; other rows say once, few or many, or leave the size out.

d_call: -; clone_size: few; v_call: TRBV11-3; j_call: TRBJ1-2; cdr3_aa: CASSHGPNYGYTF; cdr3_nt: TGTGCCAGCAGCCACGGGCCCAACTATGGCTACACCTTC
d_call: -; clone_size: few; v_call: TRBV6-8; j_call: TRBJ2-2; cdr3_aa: CASSSTDTGELFF; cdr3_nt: TGTGCCAGCAGCTCCACAGACACCGGGGAGCTGTTTTTT
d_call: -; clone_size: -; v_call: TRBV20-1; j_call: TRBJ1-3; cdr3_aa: CSARDLSSGNTIYF; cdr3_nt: TGCAGTGCTAGGGACCTCTCCTCTGGAAACACCATATATTTT
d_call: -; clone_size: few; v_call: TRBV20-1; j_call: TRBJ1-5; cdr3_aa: CSADLLAGRSNQPQHF; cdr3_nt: TGCAGTGCAGATTTGCTTGCTGGGAGGAGCAATCAGCCCCAGCATTTT
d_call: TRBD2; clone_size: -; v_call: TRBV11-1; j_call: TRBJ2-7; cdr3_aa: CASSLGREDYEQYF; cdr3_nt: TGTGCCAGCAGCTTAGGGCGGGAGGACTACGAGCAGTACTTC
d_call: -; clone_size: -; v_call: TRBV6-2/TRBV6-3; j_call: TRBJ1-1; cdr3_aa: CASSYFTSGRRAEAFF; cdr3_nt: TGTGCCAGCAGTTACTTTACTTCGGGTCGGAGAGCTGAAGCTTTCTTT
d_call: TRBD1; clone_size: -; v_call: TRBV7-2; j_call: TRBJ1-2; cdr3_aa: CASSFSIAKEGAIF; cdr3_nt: TGTGCCAGCAGCTTCTCAATAGCGAAAGAGGGGGCAATCTTC
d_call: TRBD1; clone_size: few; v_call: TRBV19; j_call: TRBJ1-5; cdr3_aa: CASRDRGVQPQHF; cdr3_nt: TGTGCCAGTAGGGACAGGGGGGTTCAGCCCCAGCATTTT
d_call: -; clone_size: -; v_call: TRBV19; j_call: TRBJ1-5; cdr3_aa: CASKKEPGGNVKPQHF; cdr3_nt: TGTGCCAGTAAAAAAGAGCCGGGCGGCAACGTGAAGCCCCAGCATTTT
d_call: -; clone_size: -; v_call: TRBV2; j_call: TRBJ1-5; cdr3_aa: CASSGQPNQPQHF; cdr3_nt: TGTGCCAGCAGTGGGCAGCCGAATCAGCCCCAGCATTTT
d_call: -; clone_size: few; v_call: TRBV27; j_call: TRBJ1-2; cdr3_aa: CASSPLTGTIYGYTF; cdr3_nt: TGTGCCAGCAGTCCCCTAACAGGGACGATCTATGGCTACACCTTC
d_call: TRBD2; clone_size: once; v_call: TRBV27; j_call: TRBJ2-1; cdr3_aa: CATREGRESSEQFF; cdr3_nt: TGTGCCACCAGGGAGGGGCGGGAGTCCAGTGAGCAGTTCTTC
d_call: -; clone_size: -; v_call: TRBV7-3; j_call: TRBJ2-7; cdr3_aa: CASSIRPQTNEQYF; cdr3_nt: TGTGCCAGCAGCATCCGTCCCCAAACGAACGAGCAGTACTTC
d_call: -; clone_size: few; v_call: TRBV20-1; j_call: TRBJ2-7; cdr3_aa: CSASNMGGAGAPF; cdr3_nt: TGCAGTGCTTCCAACATGGGGGGGGCTGGGGCGCCCTTC
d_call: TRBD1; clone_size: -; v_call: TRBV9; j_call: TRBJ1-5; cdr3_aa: CASSEGAQGNQPQHF; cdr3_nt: TGTGCCAGCAGCGAGGGGGCCCAGGGGAATCAGCCCCAGCATTTT
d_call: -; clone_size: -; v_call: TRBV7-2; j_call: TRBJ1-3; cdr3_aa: CASSPSTTSGNTIYF; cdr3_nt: TGTGCCAGCAGCCCCAGCACCACCTCTGGAAACACCATATATTTT
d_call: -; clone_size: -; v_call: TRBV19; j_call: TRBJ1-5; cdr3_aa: CAEISLPQHF; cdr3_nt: TGTGCCGAGATTTCCTTGCCCCAGCATTTT
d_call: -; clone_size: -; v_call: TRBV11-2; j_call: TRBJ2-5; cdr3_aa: CASSSGGRRQETQYF; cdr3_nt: TGTGCCAGCAGCTCCGGGGGCAGGCGGCAAGAGACCCAGTATTTC
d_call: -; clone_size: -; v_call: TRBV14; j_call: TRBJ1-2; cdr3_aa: CASSQDLGPLYGYTF; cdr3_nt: TGTGCCAGCAGCCAAGACCTTGGACCGCTCTATGGCTACACCTTC
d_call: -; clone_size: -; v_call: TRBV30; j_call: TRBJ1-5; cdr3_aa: CAWSVHPDQPQHF; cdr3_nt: TGTGCCTGGAGTGTACACCCCGATCAGCCCCAGCATTTT
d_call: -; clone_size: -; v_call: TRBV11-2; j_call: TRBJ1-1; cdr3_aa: CASSSPRLAVSFF; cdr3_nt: TGTGCCAGCAGCTCCCCCAGGTTGGCCGTATCTTTCTTT
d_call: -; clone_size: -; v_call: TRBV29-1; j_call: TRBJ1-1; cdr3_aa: CSVDGGRANTEAFF; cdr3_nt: TGCAGCGTTGACGGGGGCAGGGCGAACACTGAAGCTTTCTTT
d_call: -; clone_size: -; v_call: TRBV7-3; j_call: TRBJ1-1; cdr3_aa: CASSLFQDGEAFF; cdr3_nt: TGTGCCAGCAGCTTATTTCAGGATGGGGAAGCTTTCTTT
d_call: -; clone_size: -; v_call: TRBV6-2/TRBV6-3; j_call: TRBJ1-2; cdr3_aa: CASSYTPRGLEGYTF; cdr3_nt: TGTGCCAGCAGTTACACCCCCCGGGGACTCGAGGGCTACACCTTC
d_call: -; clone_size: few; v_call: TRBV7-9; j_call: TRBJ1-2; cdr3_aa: CASTPAAGPNYGYTF; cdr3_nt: TGTGCCAGCACCCCCGCGGCCGGACCCAACTATGGCTACACCTTC
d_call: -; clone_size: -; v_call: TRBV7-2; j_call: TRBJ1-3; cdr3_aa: CASSLDTARLSGNTIYF; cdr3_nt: TGTGCCAGCAGCTTAGATACGGCCAGATTATCTGGAAACACCATATATTTT
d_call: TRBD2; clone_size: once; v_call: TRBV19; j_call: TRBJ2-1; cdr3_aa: CASSRGTSIFLNEQFF; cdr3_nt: TGTGCCAGTAGTAGGGGGACTAGCATTTTCCTCAATGAGCAGTTCTTC
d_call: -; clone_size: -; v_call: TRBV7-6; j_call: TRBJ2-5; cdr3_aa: CASSPSVGTQYF; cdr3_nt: TGTGCCAGCAGCCCCTCAGTTGGGACCCAGTACTTC
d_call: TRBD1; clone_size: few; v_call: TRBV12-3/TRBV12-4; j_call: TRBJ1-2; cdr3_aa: CASSYGQGPYGYTF; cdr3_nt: TGTGCCAGCAGTTACGGACAGGGCCCGTATGGCTACACCTTC
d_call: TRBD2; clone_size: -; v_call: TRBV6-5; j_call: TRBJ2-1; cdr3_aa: CASSWGTSGRASEQFF; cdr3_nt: TGTGCCAGCAGTTGGGGGACTAGCGGGAGGGCTAGTGAGCAGTTCTTC
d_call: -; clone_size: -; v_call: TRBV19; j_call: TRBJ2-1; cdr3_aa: CASSIDGPGLLSYNEQFF; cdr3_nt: TGTGCCAGTAGTATAGATGGCCCGGGACTCCTTTCCTACAATGAGCAGTTCTTC
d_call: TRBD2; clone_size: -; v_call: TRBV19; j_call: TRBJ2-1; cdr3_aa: CASTASGRAYNEQFF; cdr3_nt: TGTGCCAGTACCGCTAGCGGGAGGGCCTACAATGAGCAGTTCTTC
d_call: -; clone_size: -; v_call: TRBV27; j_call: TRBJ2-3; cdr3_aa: CASSLRERDTQYF; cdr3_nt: TGTGCCAGCAGTTTACGGGAGAGGGATACGCAGTATTTT
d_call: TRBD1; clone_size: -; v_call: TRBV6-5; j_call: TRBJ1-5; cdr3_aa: CASSYGGPQGSQPQHF; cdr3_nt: TGTGCCAGCAGTTACGGGGGCCCACAGGGGAGTCAGCCCCAGCATTTT
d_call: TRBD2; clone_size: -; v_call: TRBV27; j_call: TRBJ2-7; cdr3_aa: CASSLSGTSGRTGEQYF; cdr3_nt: TGTGCCAGCAGTTTATCTGGGACTAGCGGGAGGACAGGAGAGCAGTACTTC
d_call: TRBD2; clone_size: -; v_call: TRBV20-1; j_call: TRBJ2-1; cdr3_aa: CSARIQGLAGYSSSSYNEQFF; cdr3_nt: TGCAGTGCTAGGATCCAGGGGCTAGCGGGATACTCGTCGAGCTCCTACAATGAGCAGTTCTTC
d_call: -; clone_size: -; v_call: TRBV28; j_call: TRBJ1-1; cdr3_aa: CASSPIASPVNTEAFF; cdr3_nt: TGTGCCAGCAGTCCCATAGCTTCTCCCGTGAACACTGAAGCTTTCTTT